These 9 T cell receptor beta chains were all obtained from the same sample, sequenced in a study of T cell responses to AZD1222 COVID-19 vaccine. Only in-frame clones appear in the TCRdb table, and some are missing; sequencing was by immunoSEQ multiplex PCR. The sample lists about 120,000 clones, around 89% occurring once. The sequenced sample was peripheral blood, obtained on day 0 of AZD1222 vaccination. The receptors stem from an adult in good health.

J is TRBJ2-3 and V is TRBV7-7; D unclear. This CDR3 is built from 15 residues. Trimming removed 1 base at V and 0 bases at J, with 8 bases between. Germline values: CDR1 SSHAT, CDR2 FNYEAQ (reference sequence). CDR3: CASSLGLTSTDTQYF. Here the CDR3 DNA reads TGTGCCAGCAGCTTAGGCCTTACTAGCACAGATACGCAGTATTTT.

About this clone itself: One end of the junction varies from germline; a read error may be responsible. V usage is TRBV9 and J usage is TRBJ2-2; D may correspond to TRBD1 or TRBD2 (7 bases each). Germline V gives CDR1 SGDLS, CDR2 YYNGEE. This CDR3 contains 17 residues. Here the CDR3 reads CASRGGAGLQYTGELFF. In DNA, the CDR3 is TGCGCCAGCAGGGGGGGAGCGGGTCTTCAATACACCGGGGAGCTGTTTTTT.

This clone was counted a few times. The genes are TRBV2 and TRBJ1-1, with 7 bases aligning to TRBD1. Germline CDR1 reads SNHLY; CDR2 reads FYNNEI. The CDR3 sequence is 15 residues long. The V segment lost 3 bases and the J segment 2 bases; nucleotides outside the gene matches: 6. Written as DNA, the CDR3 is TGTGCCAGCAGTGACATGGGACAGATAAACACTGAAGCTTTCTTT. This codes for CASSDMGQINTEAFF.

This chain joins TRBV4-3 and TRBJ2-3; D is possibly TRBD2 (5 bases). Germline CDR1 is LGHNA and CDR2 is YSLEER. Trimming left V 3 bases short and J 3 bases short, with 19 bases between. This CDR3 has 17 residues. The CDR3 DNA follows: TGCGCCAGCAGCCAGCACCCTGAGGGAAGCGGTACAGATACGCAGTATTTT. Amino acids: CASSQHPEGSGTDTQYF.

This chain links TRBV9 with TRBJ1-6, with 11 nucleotides matching TRBD1. Per germline, CDR1 SGDLS and CDR2 YYNGEE. The J segment lost 10 bases and the V segment lost 8 bases, leaving 8 bases of the junction unmatched. This CDR3 is 14 amino acids long. The CDR3 bases are TGTGCCAGTAGAAGGGGGACAGGGGGATCACCCCTCCACTTT. Protein: CASRRGTGGSPLHF.

The CDR3 DNA reads as TGTGCCAGCAGCCCAAGTTCTGGGTTAGGTAGCTCCTACAATGAGCAGTTCTTC. Translation gives CASSPSSGLGSSYNEQFF. This rearrangement joins TRBV7-2 to TRBJ2-1; D unresolved. Between the trimmed V and J ends, which lost 5 bases and 0 bases, there was a span of 20 bases. The CDR3 sequence is 18 residues long. From germline, CDR1 is SGHTA and CDR2 FQGNSA.

V is TRBV7-6 and J is TRBJ2-5; either TRBD1 or TRBD2 may supply D (6 bases each). Germline V gene data show CDR1 as SGHVS and CDR2 as FNYEAQ. CDR3 size: 16 residues. With 5 bases removed from V and 1 base from J, the gap between germline ends came to 17 bases. This CDR3 is CASSLSGLGAQETQYF. The CDR3 DNA reads TGTGCCAGCAGCCTCAGCGGGTTGGGGGCCCAAGAGACCCAGTACTTC.

The genes are TRBV9 and TRBJ1-6; 8 positions match TRBD1. The CDR3 has 15 amino acids. The germline V gene has CDR1 SGDLS and CDR2 YYNGEE. After removal of 3 bases from V and 3 bases from J, the junction contained 2 bases not matched to a gene. The CDR3 bases are TGTGCCAGCAGCGCAGGGGGCCGCTATAATTCACCCCTCCACTTT. Its protein product is CASSAGGRYNSPLHF.

The rearrangement links TRBV19 to TRBJ2-2; 10 nucleotides match TRBD2. Germline V gene lookup returns CDR1 LNHDA and CDR2 SQIVND (reference sequence). The length of the CDR3 is 16 residues. Trimming cost V 2 bases and J 4 bases; bases outside gene matches: 4. The CDR3 loop reads CASSIQAGGSTGELFF. As DNA, the CDR3 is TGTGCCAGTAGTATACAAGCGGGGGGGTCCACCGGGGAGCTGTTTTTT. Supplemented by reference TRBV19 and TRBJ2-2, the full variable domain reads DGGITQSPKYLFRKEGQNVTLSCEQNLNHDAMYWYRQDPGQGLRLIYYSQIVNDFQKGDIAEGYSVSREKKESFPLTVTSAQKNPTAFYLCASSIQAGGSTGELFFGEGSRLTVL.